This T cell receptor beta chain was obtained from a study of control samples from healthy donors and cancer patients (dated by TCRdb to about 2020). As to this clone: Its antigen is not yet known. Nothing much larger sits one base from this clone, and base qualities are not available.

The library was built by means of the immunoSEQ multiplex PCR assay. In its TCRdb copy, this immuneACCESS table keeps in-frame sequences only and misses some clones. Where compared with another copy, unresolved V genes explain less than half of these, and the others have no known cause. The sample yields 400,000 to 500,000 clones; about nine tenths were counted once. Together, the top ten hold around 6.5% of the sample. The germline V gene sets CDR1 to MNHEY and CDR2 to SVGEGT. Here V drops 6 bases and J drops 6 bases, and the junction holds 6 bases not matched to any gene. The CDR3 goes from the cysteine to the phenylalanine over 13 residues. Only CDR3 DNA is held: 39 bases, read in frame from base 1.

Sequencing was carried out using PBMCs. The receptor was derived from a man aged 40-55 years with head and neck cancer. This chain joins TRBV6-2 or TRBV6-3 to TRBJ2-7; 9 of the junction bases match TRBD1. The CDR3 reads CASSPGQGIEQYF. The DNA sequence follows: TGTGCCAGCAGCCCGGGACAGGGCATCGAGCAGTACTTC.